This T cell receptor beta chain was captured in a study of OX40 agonist ivuxolimab in advanced cancers. Study-level background: Ivuxolimab is an agonistic anti-OX40 (CD134) antibody, and patients were treated with it. At approximately 83% male, the cohort had a mean age of 60 years, ranging from about 23 to 79.

As to this clone: The antigen is undetermined.

Assay: immunoSEQ multiplex PCR; the TCRdb copy retains only in-frame clones and omits some. The sample consists of 30,000 to 45,000 clones, 88% of them appearing once. V lost 5 bases to trimming and J lost 5 bases, with 19 bases between them. The CDR3 is 15 residues long. CDR1 and CDR2 from the germline V gene are LNHDA and SQIVND (reference sequence). Study-level findings and limits: Antigen specificity remained undetermined for the expanded peripheral T cells.

The chain employs TRBV19 and TRBJ2-7, with D tentatively TRBD1 (6 bases). Sequenced here: CD4+ or CD8+ T cells sorted from blood, sampled in a trial of the OX40 agonist ivuxolimab. This TCR was recovered from an adult with an advanced solid tumor such as melanoma, head and neck, liver or kidney cancer. In nucleotides, the CDR3 is TGTGCCAGTAGTGAAGAGGACAGCAGAATCGACGAGCAGTACTTC. This codes for CASSEEDSRIDEQYF.